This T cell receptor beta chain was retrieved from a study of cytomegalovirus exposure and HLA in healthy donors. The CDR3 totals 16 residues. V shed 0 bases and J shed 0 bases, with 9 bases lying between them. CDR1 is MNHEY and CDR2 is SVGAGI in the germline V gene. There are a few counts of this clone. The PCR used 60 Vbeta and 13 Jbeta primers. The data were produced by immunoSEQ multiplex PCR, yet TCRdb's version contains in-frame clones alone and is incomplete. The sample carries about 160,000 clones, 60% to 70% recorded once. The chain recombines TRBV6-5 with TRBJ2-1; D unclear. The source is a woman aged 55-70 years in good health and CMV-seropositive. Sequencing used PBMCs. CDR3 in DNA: TGTGCCAGCAGTTACTCGCTAATGGTCTCCTACAATGAGCAGTTCTTC. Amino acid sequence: CASSYSLMVSYNEQFF.